This T cell receptor beta chain came from a study of Ad26.COV2.S vaccination and SARS-CoV-2 variants. About the research overall: The authors gave Ad26.COV2.S intramuscularly, either once or twice 56 days apart.

As for treatment: around 19 received Ad26.COV2.S at low or high dose, single or two shots; several received placebo; per-sample allocation not given. Sampling was performed 63 days after the first vaccine or placebo injection. An Ad26 vector expressing Wuhan-strain SARS-CoV-2 spike constituted the vaccine. Study results and caveats: Placebo recipients trailed vaccine recipients in spike-specific TCR breadth.

Assay: immunoSEQ multiplex PCR; the TCRdb copy retains only in-frame clones and omits some. The sample holds roughly 330,000 clones, around 90% seen once. As for this clone: Its antigen is not known.

V gave up 1 base and J gave up 10 bases, with 20 bases separating them. Germline V gene data show CDR1 as LGHDT and CDR2 as YNNKEL (reference sequence). The CDR3 runs to 16 residues. The V and J genes are TRBV3-1 (or the pseudogene TRBV3-2) and TRBJ2-1, with D tentatively TRBD2 (5 bases). The receptor was isolated from a person between 18 and 65 years old who received the Ad26.COV2.S COVID-19 vaccine or a placebo. This sample comprised peripheral blood, obtained in a trial of Ad26.COV2.S vaccine versus placebo. The CDR3 is CASSQVELVGMGEQFF. The CDR3 DNA reads as TGTGCCAGCAGCCAAGTTGAACTAGTTGGTATGGGGGAGCAGTTCTTC.